The 17 T cell receptor beta chains in this list originate from one sample, sequenced in a study of blood T cell repertoires in COVID-19. Using immunoSEQ multiplex PCR, the repertoire was profiled, and TCRdb retains in-frame clones only, with some absent. Of 95,000 to 100,000 clones in the sample, roughly 83% were seen once. Input material: peripheral blood. The receptors were sampled from a woman between 55 and 75 years old with acute or convalescent COVID-19.

This chain uses TRBV5-1 with TRBJ1-2; D gene unclear. The CDR3 has 16 amino acids. V shed 6 bases and J shed 2 bases, with 20 bases lying between them. CDR1 SGHRS and CDR2 YFSETQ come from the germline V gene. The CDR3 loop is CASTIGPLPINYGYTF. The CDR3, as DNA: TGCGCCAGCACCATTGGGCCCCTACCTATCAACTATGGCTACACCTTC.

The gene calls are TRBV2 and TRBJ2-2; TRBD2 matches 7 bases. This CDR3 has 15 residues. CDR1 and CDR2 from the germline V gene are SNHLY and FYNNEI. Trimming cost V 3 bases and J 5 bases; bases outside gene matches: 6. The CDR3 nucleotides are TGTGCCAGCAGTGAGGGCGGGGGTATTACCGGGGAGCTGTTTTTT. Translated: CASSEGGGITGELFF.

This chain uses TRBV7-9 with TRBJ2-5; a weak D match, TRBD2 (7 bases). Germline V gives CDR1 SEHNR, CDR2 FQNEAQ (reference sequence). CDR3 length equals 15 residues. Deletions cut 0 bases from V and 5 bases from J, with 13 bases between. The CDR3 is CASSLAGGPEETQYF. CDR3 in DNA: TGTGCCAGCAGCTTAGCGGGGGGGCCTGAGGAGACCCAGTACTTC.

DNA for the CDR3: TGTGCCTGGAGCTCTATTGGGGGGTTTGCTGACGAGCAGTACTTC. The encoded protein is CAWSSIGGFADEQYF. The chain couples TRBV30 to TRBJ2-7; D possibly corresponds to TRBD2 (6 bases). Germline V CDR1 and CDR2: GTSNPN, SVGIG (reference sequence). Trimming left V 3 bases short and J 5 bases short, with 20 bases between. The CDR3 loop spans 15 amino acids. Drawing the rest from reference TRBV30 and TRBJ2-7, the complete variable domain is SQTIHQWPATLVQPVGSPLSLECTVEGTSNPNLYWYRQAAGRGLQLLFYSVGIGQISSEVPQNLSASRPQDRQFILSSKKLLLSDSGFYLCAWSSIGGFADEQYFGPGTRLTVT.

The chain links TRBV28 to TRBJ2-3, with unresolved D. Looked up from germline, CDR1 is MDHEN and CDR2 is SYDVKM. The CDR3 is 17 residues long. Trimming cost V 5 bases and J 9 bases, with 27 bases left between them. CDR3 DNA sequence: TGTGCCAGCAGTCCCCGCCCTGGCAGGTTTATTGGTTGCACGCAGTATTTT. Amino acid sequence: CASSPRPGRFIGCTQYF.

The chain is built from TRBV4-2 and TRBJ2-1, with 9 bases aligning to TRBD2. Trimming took 3 bases from V and 3 from J; bases not matched to a gene: 6. The CDR3 runs to 16 residues. Germline V lookup: CDR1 LGHNA, CDR2 YNFKEQ. DNA for the CDR3: TGTGCCAGCAGCCAGGGGCTAGCGGGGCTCTACAATGAGCAGTTCTTC. Its protein product is CASSQGLAGLYNEQFF.

This sequence joins TRBV5-1 and TRBJ2-1, with 10 bases aligning to TRBD2. The CDR3 is 16 amino acids. Germline loops: CDR1 SGHRS, CDR2 YFSETQ. V shed 0 bases and J 6 bases; nucleotides not matched to a gene: 6. CDR3 protein: CASSLGASGGSNEQFF. CDR3 DNA: TGCGCCAGCAGCTTGGGGGCTAGCGGGGGTAGCAATGAGCAGTTCTTC.

The rearrangement links TRBV7-9 to TRBJ2-2; no firm D call. V lost 2 bases to trimming and J lost 4 bases, with 8 bases between them. Per germline, CDR1 SEHNR and CDR2 FQNEAQ (reference sequence). There are 14 residues in the CDR3. The CDR3 region is CASSLWSGTGELFF. DNA of the CDR3: TGTGCCAGCAGCTTATGGTCGGGCACCGGGGAGCTGTTTTTT.

J is TRBJ2-3 and V is TRBV15, with 9 positions matching TRBD2. There are 15 residues in the CDR3. CDR1 is LNHNV, CDR2 YYDKDF, per germline (reference sequence). J was trimmed by 6 bases and V by 0 bases; bases with no gene match: 4. The CDR3 spells CATSREGLAGDTQYF. CDR3 DNA: TGTGCCACCAGCAGAGAGGGACTAGCAGGCGATACGCAGTATTTT. The variable domain in full, with the rest retrieved from reference TRBV15 and TRBJ2-3, is DAMVIQNPRYQVTQFGKPVTLSCSQTLNHNVMYWYQQKSSQAPKLLFHYYDKDFNNEADTPDNFQSRRPNTSFCFLDIRSPGLGDTAMYLCATSREGLAGDTQYFGPGTRLTVL.

This rearrangement joins TRBV3-1 (or the pseudogene TRBV3-2) to TRBJ1-4, with D hard to call. CDR1 and CDR2 from the germline V gene are LGHDT and YNNKEL (reference sequence). V lost 4 bases and J lost 8, with 11 bases in between. This CDR3 contains 13 residues. The CDR3 DNA reads TGTGCCAGCAGCCCCACGCAGTACGAAAAACTGTTTTTT. It specifies CASSPTQYEKLFF.

This clone was seen a handful of times. The gene calls are TRBV4-3 and TRBJ1-2; 7 bases map to TRBD1. CDR3 length: 14 amino acids. J gave up 6 bases and V 1 base, and 5 bases lay outside the gene matches. The germline CDR1 and CDR2 sequences are LGHNA and YSLEER. CDR3 amino acids: CASSQGDRVDGYTF. DNA of the CDR3: TGCGCCAGCAGCCAAGGAGACAGGGTGGATGGCTACACCTTC.

V is TRBV28 and J is TRBJ1-3, with TRBD1 as a possible D gene (5 bases). Trimming left V 7 bases short and J 1 base short, with 17 bases between. Germline-derived CDR1 and CDR2 are MDHEN and SYDVKM. CDR3 size: 16 residues. The CDR3 coding sequence is TGTGCCAGCAATCTGGCAGGGCCCCTTTCTGGAAACACCATATATTTT. Amino acids: CASNLAGPLSGNTIYF.

The chain uses TRBV5-1 and TRBJ1-3; TRBD1 agrees at 12 bases. CDR1 and CDR2 from the germline V gene are SGHRS and YFSETQ. V was clipped by 0 bases and J by 7 bases; unmatched bases: 5. CDR3 size: 16 residues. The DNA for the CDR3 is TGCGCCAGCAGCTTGGGGGGACAGGGGGCGCGGAACACCATATATTTT. Translated, it gives CASSLGGQGARNTIYF.

The chain has TRBV11-3 and TRBJ2-1, with 7 bases lining up with TRBD2. This CDR3 spans 14 amino acids. Germline assignment: CDR1 SGHNT and CDR2 YENEEA. Unmatched junction bases numbered 7, after V lost 4 bases and J lost 7 bases. CDR3 DNA sequence: TGTGCCAGCAGCTCCACCGGGGGGTGGAATGAGCAGTTCTTC. It is translated as CASSSTGGWNEQFF.

The CDR3 nucleotides are TGTGCCAGCAGCTCCAGGACAGGGGCTGGCTACACCTTC. It is translated as CASSSRTGAGYTF. The chain joins TRBV9 to TRBJ1-2; TRBD1 matches 9 bases. CDR3 size: 13 residues. Germline V CDR1 and CDR2: SGDLS, YYNGEE. After removal of 4 bases from V and 7 bases from J, the junction contained 5 bases not matched to a gene. Drawing the rest from reference TRBV9 and TRBJ1-2, the complete variable domain is DSGVTQTPKHLITATGQRVTLRCSPRSGDLSVYWYQQSLDQGLQFLIQYYNGEERAKGNILERFSAQQFPDLHSELNLSSLELGDSALYFCASSSRTGAGYTFGSGTRLTVV.

The rearrangement joins TRBV4-2 to TRBJ1-2; D unclear. The CDR3 covers 16 residues. CDR1 and CDR2 (germline): LGHNA, YNFKEQ. Trimming pared 0 bases from V and 3 bases from J, leaving 14 bases between. The CDR3 DNA is TGTGCCAGCAGCCAAGATCGGGGAAGCGGTTACTATGGCTACACCTTC. Translation: CASSQDRGSGYYGYTF.

The rearrangement links TRBV4-3 to TRBJ1-6; TRBD1 agrees at 9 bases. CDR3 length equals 19 residues. Germline values: CDR1 LGHNA, CDR2 YSLEER. V lost 0 bases to trimming and J lost 6 bases; unmatched junction nucleotides: 12. The CDR3 region is CASSQEGITGGVRNSPLHF. CDR3 nucleotides: TGCGCCAGCAGCCAAGAAGGTATTACAGGGGGCGTTCGTAATTCACCCCTCCACTTT.